This T cell receptor (beta chain) was sequenced during a study of blood T cell repertoires in COVID-19. Across the whole study: The study drew acute and convalescent COVID-19 samples from the United States, Italy and Spain. The cDNA or gDNA used as material had been derived from T cells, B-cell-depleted T cells, or PBMCs.

Per the original data handling: How many nucleated cells were present was estimated from reference gene primer amplification. TCRdb's copy holds only in-frame clones and misses some; the assay was immunoSEQ multiplex PCR. D and trimming were read from the DNA, whereas the V and J calls and clone size are those reported in that table. This sample carries 140,000 to 150,000 clones, roughly 88% of them seen once, and the ten largest clones take about 1.8%. The sample taken for sequencing was peripheral blood. The clonotype was recovered from a woman aged 45-59 years with acute or convalescent COVID-19.

CDR3 bases: TGTGCCAGCAGCTTACCTTCTAGCGGGGGAACCGGGGAGCTGTTTTTT. It translates to CASSLPSSGGTGELFF. This chain uses TRBV7-9 with TRBJ2-2; TRBD2 matches 10 bases. V gave up 2 bases and J gave up 5 bases; unmatched junction bases: 5. Germline assignment: CDR1 SEHNR and CDR2 FQNEAQ (reference sequence). The CDR3 length is 16 residues.